Below are 27 T cell receptor beta chains sequenced from a single sample in a study of blood T cell repertoires in COVID-19. Generated by immunoSEQ multiplex PCR, the TCRdb table keeps only in-frame clones and is missing some. The sample includes nearly 250,000 clones, approximately 86% seen only once; the top ten take about 1.7%. Sample: peripheral blood. All receptors come from a woman aged 55-69 years who had recovered from COVID-19.

The CDR3 loop is CASRDGQGCNEQFF. In DNA, the CDR3 is TGTGCCAGCAGAGACGGACAGGGGTGCAATGAGCAGTTCTTC. The V gene is TRBV9, the J gene TRBJ2-1; TRBD1 aligns across 9 bases. V lost 5 bases to trimming and J lost 6 bases; unmatched junction nucleotides: 6. Looked up from germline, CDR1 is SGDLS and CDR2 is YYNGEE. CDR3 size: 14 residues.

This chain uses TRBV24-1 with TRBJ2-2, with 8 bases identical to TRBD2. After removal of 5 bases from V and 4 bases from J, the junction contained 2 bases not matched to a gene. The CDR3 runs to 14 residues. Per the germline V gene, CDR1 is KGHDR and CDR2 is SFDVKD. In DNA form, the CDR3 reads TGTGCCACCAGTGGGGCGGGGGGCACCGGGGAGCTGTTTTTT. Translation: CATSGAGGTGELFF.

The V and J genes are TRBV18 and TRBJ2-7; a weak D match, TRBD1 (5 bases). V was cut by 8 bases and J by 6 bases, with 14 bases left in between. The CDR3 runs to 12 residues. CDR1 and CDR2 from the germline V gene are KGHSH and LQKENI. This chain's CDR3 is CASQVLGREQYF. In DNA form, the CDR3 reads TGTGCCAGCCAAGTCTTGGGGCGCGAGCAGTACTTC.

The chain recombines TRBV28 with TRBJ2-5; D is perhaps TRBD1 (6 bases). The germline gives CDR1 MDHEN, CDR2 SYDVKM. The V gene lost 3 bases and the J gene lost 4 bases, with 9 bases spanning the gap. The CDR3 loop spans 13 amino acids. The CDR3 sequence: CASSFRGTETQYF. DNA of the CDR3: TGTGCCAGCAGTTTTAGGGGGACAGAGACCCAGTACTTC.

This clone was seen a handful of times. The J gene is TRBJ1-1, the V gene TRBV5-1; D remains ambiguous. Germline V gene lookup returns CDR1 SGHRS and CDR2 YFSETQ. V was clipped by 0 bases and J by 3 bases, with 12 bases between them. CDR3 length: 15 amino acids. This CDR3 is CASSLDPAVYTEAFF. The CDR3, as DNA: TGCGCCAGCAGCTTGGATCCCGCAGTCTACACTGAAGCTTTCTTT.

The chain uses TRBV9 and TRBJ1-1; no clear D gene. Germline assignment: CDR1 SGDLS and CDR2 YYNGEE. Trimming left V 2 bases short and J 5 bases short, with 10 bases between. The CDR3 totals 13 residues. The CDR3 protein is CASSVLGGTEAFF. In DNA, the CDR3 is TGTGCCAGCAGCGTGCTAGGAGGGACTGAAGCTTTCTTT.

This CDR3 is CASSRQEWSTEAFF. CDR3 in DNA: TGTGCCAGCAGCCGACAGGAGTGGAGCACTGAAGCTTTCTTT. The chain carries TRBV28 and TRBJ1-1; tentative D call: TRBD1 (6 bases). This CDR3 spans 14 amino acids. Germline assignment: CDR1 MDHEN and CDR2 SYDVKM. Trimming shortened V by 6 bases and J by 4 bases, and 15 bases separated the two germline ends.

The chain uses TRBV6-2 or TRBV6-3 and TRBJ2-3, with TRBD2 matching 8 bases. The V and J ends lost 0 bases and 5 bases, in that order; junction bases with no gene match: 4. This CDR3 has 15 amino acids. CDR1 is MNHEY, CDR2 SVGEGT, per germline. The CDR3 loop reads CASSYSGRGVDTQYF. CDR3 nucleotides: TGTGCCAGCAGTTACTCCGGGCGGGGGGTAGATACGCAGTATTTT.

The gene calls are TRBV28 and TRBJ2-1; TRBD2 matches 10 bases. Germline CDR1 and CDR2: MDHEN and SYDVKM. Trimming removed 5 bases from V and 7 bases from J; junction bases left unmatched: 8. This CDR3 is built from 15 residues. CDR3 nucleotides: TGTGCCAGCAGTCAAGCGGGGGGGCTGGGAAATGAGCAGTTCTTC. Its translation is CASSQAGGLGNEQFF.

The table lists this clone with a few counts. This chain connects TRBV11-2 to TRBJ1-1; TRBD1 is a possible D gene (6 bases). The CDR3 runs to 12 residues. The germline CDR1 and CDR2 sequences are SGHAT and FQNNGV. V gave up 8 bases and J gave up 4 bases, with 11 bases separating them. The CDR3 reads CASWGGGTEAFF. CDR3 nucleotide sequence: TGTGCCAGCTGGGGAGGGGGCACTGAAGCTTTCTTT. Full variable domain (missing parts from reference TRBV11-2 and TRBJ1-1): EAGVAQSPRYKIIEKRQSVAFWCNPISGHATLYWYQQILGQGPKLLIQFQNNGVVDDSQLPKDRFSAERLKGVDSTLKIQPAKLEDSAVYLCASWGGGTEAFFGQGTRLTVV.

This clone was seen just once. This chain uses TRBV3-1 (or the pseudogene TRBV3-2) with TRBJ1-5; D might be TRBD1 (5 bases). The CDR3 is 15 amino acids. Looked up from germline, CDR1 is LGHDT and CDR2 is YNNKEL (reference sequence). V was clipped by 4 bases and J by 0 bases, with 10 bases between them. CDR3 protein: CASSLGQGSNQPQHF. CDR3 in DNA: TGTGCCAGCAGCCTGGGGCAGGGTAGCAATCAGCCCCAGCATTTT.

The chain has TRBV19 and TRBJ2-1, with 15 bases matching TRBD2. The J segment lost 3 bases and the V segment lost 6 bases, leaving 3 bases of the junction unmatched. The CDR3 runs 16 residues. Germline lookup yields CDR1 LNHDA and CDR2 SQIVND (reference sequence). The CDR3 DNA reads TGTGCCAGTAGCTGGACTAGCGGGGGGGACTACAATGAGCAGTTCTTC. Translated: CASSWTSGGDYNEQFF. Complete variable domain (other parts from reference TRBV19 and TRBJ2-1): DGGITQSPKYLFRKEGQNVTLSCEQNLNHDAMYWYRQDPGQGLRLIYYSQIVNDFQKGDIAEGYSVSREKKESFPLTVTSAQKNPTAFYLCASSWTSGGDYNEQFFGPGTRLTVL.

The chain recombines TRBV11-1 with TRBJ2-7; TRBD1 matches at 7 bases. There are 15 residues in the CDR3. With 1 base clipped from V and 0 bases from J, the junction kept 3 bases outside the gene matches. The germline CDR1 and CDR2 sequences are SGHAT and FQDESV (reference sequence). The CDR3 loop reads CASSLGRGRSYEQYF. CDR3 DNA sequence: TGTGCCAGCAGCTTAGGAAGGGGGCGCTCCTACGAGCAGTACTTC.

In its sample, this clone was seen once. The chain joins TRBV27 to TRBJ1-6, with 8 bases lining up with TRBD1. The V gene end was trimmed by 6 bases and the J gene end by 7 bases; junction bases not matched to a gene: 8. The length of the CDR3 is 15 residues. The germline V gene encodes CDR1 MNHEY and CDR2 SMNVEV (reference sequence). The CDR3 reads CASRLTGVTNSPLHF. The CDR3, as DNA: TGTGCCAGCAGGCTGACAGGGGTGACCAATTCACCCCTCCACTTT.

This clone was seen only once. The genes are TRBV2 and TRBJ1-4; no firm D call. This CDR3 has 15 amino acids. Germline V gene data show CDR1 as SNHLY and CDR2 as FYNNEI. The ends were cut back, 6 bases at V and 5 bases at J, with 16 bases in the middle. The CDR3 protein is CASRNSVAGNEKLFF. The CDR3 DNA reads TGTGCCAGCAGGAATTCAGTGGCGGGGAATGAAAAACTGTTTTTT.

The chain combines TRBV27 with TRBJ2-7, with a weak D call TRBD2 (6 bases). This CDR3 contains 17 residues. The germline V gene encodes CDR1 MNHEY and CDR2 SMNVEV (reference sequence). V lost 5 bases and J 2 bases, leaving 22 bases between the germline ends. This chain's CDR3 is CASSPLRGTDNPYEQYF. The CDR3 DNA follows: TGTGCCAGCAGTCCCCTCCGCGGGACGGACAATCCCTACGAGCAGTACTTC.

The chain combines TRBV4-2 with TRBJ1-1; TRBD1 agrees at 8 bases. Germline assignment: CDR1 LGHNA and CDR2 YNFKEQ. After removal of 1 base from V and 4 bases from J, the junction contained 5 bases not matched to a gene. CDR3 size: 15 residues. Written as DNA, the CDR3 is TGTGCCAGCAGCCAAGCGACAGGGGAACGCACTGAAGCTTTCTTT. Translation: CASSQATGERTEAFF.

V and J are TRBV6-5 and TRBJ1-6; tentatively, D is TRBD1 (5 bases). Trimming took off 6 bases at V and 7 bases at J, with 13 bases between the two ends. Per germline, CDR1 MNHEY and CDR2 SVGAGI. The CDR3 has 14 residues. This chain's CDR3 is CASSFWGVNSPLHF. CDR3 nucleotides: TGTGCCAGCAGCTTTTGGGGGGTAAATTCACCCCTCCACTTT.

The rearrangement joins TRBV19 to TRBJ2-2; 7 nucleotides align to TRBD1. The CDR3 has 17 amino acids. V shed 3 bases, J shed 1 base, and the junction held 8 bases outside the gene matches. The germline V gene has CDR1 LNHDA and CDR2 SQIVND (reference sequence). CDR3 sequence (DNA): TGTGCCAGTAGTATTGGGTGGGGACAGTTGAACACCGGGGAGCTGTTTTTT. Translating it yields CASSIGWGQLNTGELFF.

This sequence joins TRBV19 and TRBJ2-7, with 12 positions matching TRBD1. Looked up from germline, CDR1 is LNHDA and CDR2 is SQIVND (reference sequence). The V segment lost 9 bases and the J segment 4 bases; nucleotides outside the gene matches: 10. The CDR3 runs to 15 residues. The CDR3 loop reads CASGKGQGASYEQYF. The CDR3 DNA follows: TGTGCCAGCGGGAAGGGACAGGGGGCATCTTACGAGCAGTACTTC.

The V call is TRBV5-1, the J call TRBJ1-5; D is perhaps TRBD1 (6 bases). The CDR3 consists of 14 residues. Trimming removed 0 bases from V and 11 bases from J, with 15 bases in between. Germline CDR1 and CDR2: SGHRS and YFSETQ. The CDR3 DNA reads as TGCGCCAGCAGCTTGGGTACAGGGCTAGGGGCCCAGCATTTT. It encodes CASSLGTGLGAQHF.

This clone was seen a few times. The chain combines TRBV29-1 with TRBJ1-1, with 10 bases identical to TRBD1. Trimming removed 7 bases from V and 3 bases from J; junction bases left unmatched: 5. Germline CDR1 SQVTM, CDR2 ANQGSEA. CDR3 length: 13 amino acids. This CDR3 is CSARTGGDTEAFF. The CDR3 nucleotides are TGCAGCGCTCGGACAGGGGGTGACACTGAAGCTTTCTTT.

The DNA of the CDR3 is TGTGCCAGCAGCCAAGATATGGCAGGGCATCAGCCCCAGCATTTT. It is translated as CASSQDMAGHQPQHF. The chain joins TRBV4-2 to TRBJ1-5; possibly TRBD1 for D (5 bases). This CDR3 is 15 amino acids long. V was clipped by 0 bases and J by 5 bases, with 11 bases between them. CDR1 LGHNA and CDR2 YNFKEQ come from the germline V gene.

This CDR3 is CAKPRGDRGNTEAFF. The DNA for the CDR3 is TGTGCCAAACCGAGAGGGGACAGGGGGAACACTGAAGCTTTCTTT. The rearrangement uses TRBV6-5 and TRBJ1-1, with TRBD1 matching over 10 bases. The CDR3 consists of 15 residues. Germline V gene data show CDR1 as MNHEY and CDR2 as SVGAGI. J lost 1 base, V lost 10 bases, and 9 bases had no gene match.

The V call is TRBV28, the J call TRBJ2-7; 11 bases line up with TRBD1. Germline V gives CDR1 MDHEN, CDR2 SYDVKM. The V and J ends lost 5 bases and 1 base, in that order; junction bases with no gene match: 4. The CDR3 is made up of 15 amino acids. CDR3 in amino acids: CASSNGQGASYEQYF. The CDR3 DNA reads as TGTGCCAGCAGTAACGGACAGGGGGCTTCCTACGAGCAGTACTTC.

As to this clone: At one end, the junction sequence differs from germline, possibly due to a read error. CDR3 sequence reads: CASNEQGGADTQYF. CDR3 nucleotides: TGTGCCAGCAATGAACAGGGTGGGGCAGATACGCAGTATTTT. The V gene is TRBV6-1, the J gene TRBJ2-3, with D perhaps matching TRBD1 (6 bases). The CDR3 loop spans 14 amino acids. Germline CDR1 reads MNHNS; CDR2 reads SASEGT.

The V call is TRBV7-2, the J call TRBJ2-7, with 7 bases identical to TRBD1. The V and J ends lost 5 bases and 3 bases, in that order; junction bases with no gene match: 13. CDR3 length equals 16 residues. Germline loops: CDR1 SGHTA, CDR2 FQGNSA. The CDR3, as DNA: TGTGCCAGCAGCCCCCTCCGGGGCAGGGGGAACTACGAGCAGTACTTC. The encoded protein is CASSPLRGRGNYEQYF.